This T cell receptor (beta chain) was captured in a study of sequential checkpoint blockade in melanoma. Study-level background: Both treatment sequences were followed by maintenance nivolumab.

Sequencing used immunoSEQ multiplex PCR; TCRdb keeps in-frame clones, though not all of them. This table has roughly 13,000 clones, approximately 63% appearing once. The germline gives CDR1 MDHEN, CDR2 SYDVKM. This CDR3 has 12 amino acids. Treatment specified: randomized to nivolumab then ipilimumab (arm A) or the reverse (arm B). DNA-damaging chemotherapy had not been given to any patient beforehand. PBMC sorting kept live CD3+CD8+ cells without CD19 or CD56. This receptor was obtained from a human donor with melanoma. The sample was CD8+ T cells sorted from blood (inferred from file names), taken from a patient given nivolumab and ipilimumab in sequence. The chain recombines TRBV28 with TRBJ2-7; tentatively, D is TRBD2 (5 bases). The CDR3 is CATLSEAYEQYF. The CDR3 region has the DNA TGTGCTACTCTTAGCGAGGCCTACGAGCAGTACTTC. Full variable domain (missing parts from reference TRBV28 and TRBJ2-7): DVKVTQSSRYLVKRTGEKVFLECVQDMDHENMFWYRQDPGLGLRLIYFSYDVKMKEKGDIPEGYSVSREKKERFSLILESASTNQTSMYLCATLSEAYEQYFGPGTRLTVT.